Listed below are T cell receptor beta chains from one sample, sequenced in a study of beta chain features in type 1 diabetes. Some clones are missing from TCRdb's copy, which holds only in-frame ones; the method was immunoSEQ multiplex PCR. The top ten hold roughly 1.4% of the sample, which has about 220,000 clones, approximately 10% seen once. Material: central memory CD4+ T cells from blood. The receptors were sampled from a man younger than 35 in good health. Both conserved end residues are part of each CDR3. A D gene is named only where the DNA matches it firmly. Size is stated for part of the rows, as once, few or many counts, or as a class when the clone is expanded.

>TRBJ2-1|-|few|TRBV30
CAWEVGLGGNEQFF
TGTGCCTGGGAGGTAGGACTGGGCGGCAATGAGCAGTTCTTC
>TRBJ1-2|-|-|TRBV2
CASTYGLGRVNYGYTF
TGTGCCAGCACCTACGGACTGGGCAGGGTTAACTATGGCTACACCTTC
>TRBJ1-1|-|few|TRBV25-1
CASSEYQEEGTEAFF
TGTGCCAGCAGTGAATACCAGGAGGAGGGCACTGAAGCTTTCTTT
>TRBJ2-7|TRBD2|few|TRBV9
CASSVEGSPSGTGYEQYF
TGTGCCAGCAGCGTAGAGGGGTCGCCTAGCGGGACGGGGTACGAGCAGTACTTC
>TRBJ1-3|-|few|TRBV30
CALNQGAGNTIYF
TGTGCCTTGAATCAGGGTGCTGGAAACACCATATATTTT
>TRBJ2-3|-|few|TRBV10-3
CAISETGPPGDTQYF
TGTGCCATCAGTGAGACCGGACCACCGGGAGATACGCAGTATTTT
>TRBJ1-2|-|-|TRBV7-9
CASRRTDYGYTF
TGTGCCAGCAGACGGACAGATTATGGCTACACCTTC
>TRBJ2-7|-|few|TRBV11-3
CASSLEGQTYEQYF
TGTGCCAGCAGCTTAGAAGGGCAAACCTACGAGCAGTACTTC
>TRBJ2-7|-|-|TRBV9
CASSLNYEQYF
TGTGCCAGCAGCTTGAACTACGAGCAGTACTTC
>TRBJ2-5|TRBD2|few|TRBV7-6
CASSSPGLAGGPRKLQTQYF
TGTGCCAGCAGCTCACCGGGACTAGCGGGAGGGCCGCGGAAATTGCAGACCCAGTACTTC
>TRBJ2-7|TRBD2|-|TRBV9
CASSPQVAGGSYEQYF
TGTGCCAGCAGCCCCCAGGTAGCGGGAGGGTCCTACGAGCAGTACTTC
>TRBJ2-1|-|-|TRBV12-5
CASGLVLSPSGNEQFF
TGTGCTAGTGGTTTGGTACTCTCCCCTTCGGGGAATGAGCAGTTCTTC
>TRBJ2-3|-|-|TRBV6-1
CASSEAAPSDTQYF
TGTGCCAGCAGTGAAGCGGCTCCATCCGATACGCAGTATTTT
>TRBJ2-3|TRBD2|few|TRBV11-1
CASSSRTSGSDTQYF
TGTGCCAGCAGCTCCCGGACTAGCGGGTCAGATACGCAGTATTTT
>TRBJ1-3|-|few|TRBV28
CATYRMRGGRHTIYF
TGTGCCACCTACCGGATGAGAGGGGGTAGGCACACCATATATTTT
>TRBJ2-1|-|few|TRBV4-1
CASSQDAGGGLAVYNEQFF
TGCGCCAGCAGCCAAGATGCAGGGGGCGGGCTAGCGGTCTACAATGAGCAGTTCTTC
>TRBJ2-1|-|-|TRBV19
CASRLQGDTGLWFF
TGTGCCAGTAGATTACAGGGTGACACCGGGTTATGGTTCTTC
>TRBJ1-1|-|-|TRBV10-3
CAISDEQGHTEAFF
TGTGCCATCAGTGACGAACAGGGCCACACTGAAGCTTTCTTT
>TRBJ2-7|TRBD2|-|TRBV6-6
CASSYRPGLGDEQYF
TGTGCCAGCAGTTACCGGCCGGGACTAGGGGACGAGCAGTACTTC
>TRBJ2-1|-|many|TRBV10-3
CAIGTDPNEQFF
TGTGCCATTGGGACTGATCCCAATGAGCAGTTCTTC
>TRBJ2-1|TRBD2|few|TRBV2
CASRQTSGQNNEQFF
TGTGCCAGCAGGCAGACTAGCGGGCAAAACAATGAGCAGTTCTTC